This TCR beta chain was captured in a study of blood T cell repertoires in COVID-19. Study background: Researchers got acute and convalescent COVID-19 samples from the United States, Italy and Spain. Sample material is recorded as cDNA or gDNA derived from T cells, B-cell-depleted T cells, or PBMCs.

Trimming stripped 9 bases from V and 3 bases from J, with 13 bases between. CDR1 is SNHLY, CDR2 FYNNEI, per germline. The CDR3 has 13 residues. Original processing notes: How many nucleated cells were present was estimated from reference gene primer amplification. Profiled with immunoSEQ multiplex PCR; TCRdb holds only in-frame clones, not every one. That table supplies the V and J calls and clone size; D and trimming were determined from the DNA. The sample holds about 240,000 clones, about four fifths seen once. The sample was peripheral blood. The TCR comes from a man aged 30-40 years who had recovered from COVID-19. V gene TRBV2 combines with J gene TRBJ2-3; no clear D gene. DNA for the CDR3: TGTGCCAGTCGGGTTGAGGAGACAGATACGCAGTATTTT. Encoded protein: CASRVEETDTQYF.